A selection of T cell receptor beta chains follows, all from one sample in a study of blood T cell repertoires in COVID-19. Measured with immunoSEQ multiplex PCR; TCRdb has only the in-frame clones, and not every one. Seen here are a few hundred thousand clones, 65% to 90% observed once, and the top ten hold 3% to 4%. Sequencing was done on a sample of PBMCs or T cells enriched from blood (not recorded which). These receptors all come from a woman aged 40 to 55 with acute COVID-19. Each CDR3 is given with its conserved first and last residue. D genes are given only for firm matches.

TRBV2 TRBD1 CASRGQGTDTQYF
TRBV5-1 NA CASSLGVSGSGANVLTF
TRBV11-1 NA CASSPPGVRNEQFF
TRBV10-3 NA CAISERALGSDTQYF
TRBV28 TRBD1 CASSFGWTGASDTQYF
TRBV7-3 TRBD1 CASSFRGSGTVQFF
TRBV9 TRBD2 CASSSPLAENTDTQYF
TRBV19 TRBD1 CASNQQGKRNTIYF
TRBV18 NA CASSPNAMTGANVLTF
TRBV5-1 TRBD2 CASSLTSGRVNEQFF
TRBV2 TRBD2 CASKERELGNEQFF
TRBV15 TRBD1 CATSRVEGTGRTGELFF
TRBV29-1 TRBD1 CSGDRGNTEAFF
TRBV4-3 NA CASSQDWREKTQYF
TRBV9 TRBD1 CASSATGTGAGETEAFF
TRBV6-2/TRBV6-3 TRBD1 CASSKGQGAVQPQHF
TRBV4-2 NA CASSQDPTGGNSPLHF
TRBV7-8 NA CASSFSHGNAGELFF
TRBV7-2 NA CASSLRQRDGYTF
TRBV28 NA CASSLRGAGYGYTF
TRBV9 NA CASSVVGRPSEAFF
TRBV5-6 TRBD1 CASSGPGGQETQYF
TRBV9 TRBD2 CASTDSGRATDTQYF
TRBV4-3 NA CASSQERGNEQFF
TRBV10-3 NA CAISGEGEAEAFF
TRBV11-3 TRBD1 CASSLSDREKDQPQHF
TRBV9 NA CASSPEDRTHSYEQYF
TRBV18 NA CASSPDQGRQPQHF
TRBV20-1 NA CSARDNYEQYF
TRBV5-1 NA CASSLGDSYYEQYF
TRBV6-2/TRBV6-3 NA CASSPPSGAKNIQYF
TRBV7-9 NA CASSPRVLSGNTIYF
TRBV6-2/TRBV6-3 NA CASSYGSGGYEQYF
TRBV6-1 NA CASSERGNSNQPQHF
TRBV5-5 NA CASSLARRAPAYEQYF
TRBV29-1 NA CSARPGGSYEQYF
TRBV5-4 NA CASSPIREPSEF
TRBV28 TRBD1 CASIEDRAGNTIYF
TRBV11-2 TRBD2 CASSFGRTYEQYF
TRBV5-5 TRBD1 CASSLGFRDRGEKLFF
TRBV3-1/TRBV3-2 TRBD1 CASSQGGQGQPQHF
TRBV9 NA CASQRGWLNTEAFF
TRBV7-9 NA CASSLAQLAANYYNEQFF
TRBV5-1 TRBD1 CASSLQGGGGEAFF
TRBV28 TRBD2 CASSFMASGSTDTQYF
TRBV5-8 TRBD1 CASTRQGWRVETQYF
TRBV7-9 NA CASSLDSVYEQYF
TRBV4-2 TRBD2 CASSQDRSLAGGGDTQYF
TRBV7-2 NA CASSLAGGRITEAFF
TRBV14 NA CASSQDAGMYTGELFF
TRBV18 TRBD2 CASSERLAGVPYEQYF
TRBV25-1 TRBD1 CASSGGTGPIGPQHF
TRBV19 TRBD2 CASSKSRGGLAGTNTGELFF
TRBV28 TRBD2 CASQTGGVVETQYF